This T cell receptor (beta chain) is from a study of blood T cell repertoires in COVID-19. Overall study context: Donors in the United States, Italy and Spain gave samples during acute or convalescent COVID-19. T cells, B-cell-depleted T cells, or PBMCs supplied cDNA or gDNA.

How the authors handled the data: How many nucleated cells were present was estimated from reference gene primer amplification. TCRdb's table, derived via immunoSEQ multiplex PCR, lists solely in-frame clones and lacks some. V, J and clone size derive from that table, while D and trimming were established from the DNA sequence. The sample records 130,000 to 150,000 clones, around 77% being singletons. CDR1 is SGHRS and CDR2 is YFSETQ in the germline V gene. Trimming removed 1 base at V and 3 bases at J, with 10 bases between. The CDR3 covers 14 residues. Input material: peripheral blood. The receptor's source is a middle-aged man with active or convalescent COVID-19. The V and J genes are TRBV5-1 and TRBJ1-2; D is unclear. For the CDR3, the DNA is TGCGCCAGCAGCTTGCAGGCGGGTGACTATGGCTACACCTTC. It is translated as CASSLQAGDYGYTF.